These 15 T cell receptor beta chains were all obtained from the same sample, sequenced in a study of T cell responses to AZD1222 COVID-19 vaccine. Sequencing used immunoSEQ multiplex PCR; TCRdb keeps in-frame clones, though not all of them. The top ten hold approximately 15% of the sample, which has 100,000 or so clones, 85% to 90% seen once. The material sequenced was peripheral blood, taken on day 0 of AZD1222 vaccination. Receptors originate from an adult in good health.

This chain joins TRBV6-1 and TRBJ2-7, with TRBD1 identical over 7 bases. The CDR3 length is 14 residues. With 3 bases clipped from V and 1 base from J, the junction kept 3 bases outside the gene matches. CDR1 is MNHNS and CDR2 is SASEGT in the germline V gene. CDR3 residues: CASSEQGQSYEQYF. The CDR3 DNA is TGTGCCAGCAGTGAGCAGGGACAGTCCTACGAGCAGTACTTC.

The chain links TRBV18 to TRBJ1-1, with 8 bases identical to TRBD1. The CDR3 covers 13 residues. Germline CDR1 is KGHSH and CDR2 is LQKENI. V lost 3 bases and J lost 3; bases outside the gene matches: 0. As DNA, the CDR3 is TGTGCCAGCTCACCGACAGGGGACACTGAAGCTTTCTTT. As protein: CASSPTGDTEAFF.

The V and J genes are TRBV14 and TRBJ1-2; no clear D gene. With 6 bases removed from V and 8 bases from J, the gap between germline ends came to 13 bases. Germline V gene data show CDR1 as SGHDN and CDR2 as FVKESK. The CDR3 extends over 12 amino acids. The CDR3 bases are TGTGCCAGCAGGTCAGCTACCTCCGGCTACACCTTC. It encodes CASRSATSGYTF. Using reference TRBV14 and TRBJ1-2 for the parts outside the CDR3, the full variable domain is EAGVTQFPSHSVIEKGQTVTLRCDPISGHDNLYWYRRVMGKEIKFLLHFVKESKQDESGMPNNRFLAERTGGTYSTLKVQPAELEDSGVYFCASRSATSGYTFGSGTRLTVV.

This sequence joins TRBV10-2 and TRBJ1-2, with D perhaps matching TRBD1 (5 bases). V lost 3 bases to trimming and J lost 0 bases, with 11 bases between them. From germline, CDR1 is WSHSY and CDR2 SAAADI. The CDR3 covers 15 residues. CDR3 DNA: TGCGCCAGCAGTGATGGTGACAGCTCTAACTATGGCTACACCTTC. It translates to CASSDGDSSNYGYTF.

The chain joins TRBV19 to TRBJ1-5; the D gene is possibly TRBD1 (6 bases). Germline V lookup: CDR1 LNHDA, CDR2 SQIVND (reference sequence). This CDR3 has 15 residues. The V gene lost 6 bases and the J gene lost 7 bases, with 19 bases spanning the gap. The CDR3 DNA is TGTGCCAGTAGAACACAGGGAAATAGTTACCAGCCCCAGCATTTT. This gives the protein CASRTQGNSYQPQHF.

The rearrangement joins TRBV19 to TRBJ1-1; TRBD1 might be the D (6 bases). The CDR3 totals 13 residues. Germline V gives CDR1 LNHDA, CDR2 SQIVND (reference sequence). V was trimmed by 2 bases and J by 8 bases, leaving 12 bases between them. CDR3 sequence reads: CASSIRGAAEAFF. The CDR3 DNA follows: TGTGCCAGTAGTATAAGGGGGGCCGCAGAAGCTTTCTTT.

This chain connects TRBV2 to TRBJ1-6; D uncertain. The CDR3 has 15 amino acids. V was clipped by 4 bases and J by 5 bases, with 12 bases between them. Germline-derived CDR1 and CDR2 are SNHLY and FYNNEI. The CDR3 coding sequence is TGTGCCAGCAGTGTGGAGGCGCGGGATAATTCACCCCTCCACTTT. It specifies CASSVEARDNSPLHF.

The gene calls are TRBV10-1 and TRBJ2-3; D possibly corresponds to TRBD2 (5 bases). CDR3 length: 17 amino acids. V shed 2 bases and J shed 6 bases, with 21 bases lying between them. Germline V CDR1 and CDR2: WNHNN, SYGVQD (reference sequence). CDR3 DNA: TGCGCCAGCAGTGAGGCACAAGAGCCACGGGGTTTGGATACGCAGTATTTT. Encoded protein: CASSEAQEPRGLDTQYF.

This chain connects TRBV28 to TRBJ2-1, with D perhaps matching TRBD2 (5 bases). The V and J ends lost 6 bases and 6 bases respectively, with 12 bases between them. The CDR3 spans 13 residues. Germline CDR1 reads MDHEN; CDR2 reads SYDVKM. CDR3 DNA: TGTGCCAGCAGGCGAGGGCTTTCCAATGAGCAGTTCTTC. Residues: CASRRGLSNEQFF.

The V call is TRBV5-1, the J call TRBJ1-1, with 7 bases aligning to TRBD1. This CDR3 is built from 14 residues. V gave up 4 bases and J gave up 4 bases; unmatched junction bases: 7. Germline assignment: CDR1 SGHRS and CDR2 YFSETQ. DNA of the CDR3: TGCGCCAGCAGCCCAACGACAGGGCGCACTGAAGCTTTCTTT. Its protein product is CASSPTTGRTEAFF.

This clone was seen a handful of times. The chain's CDR3 is CASVGTSGNTGELFF. For the CDR3, the DNA is TGTGCCAGCGTAGGAACTAGCGGAAACACCGGGGAGCTGTTTTTT. V usage is TRBV3-1 (or the pseudogene TRBV3-2) and J usage is TRBJ2-2; 8 bases map to TRBD2. Germline trimming cut 8 bases from V and 2 bases from J; bases unmatched to any gene: 7. Germline CDR1 reads LGHDT; CDR2 reads YNNKEL (reference sequence). CDR3 length: 15 amino acids.

The V gene is TRBV6-5, the J gene TRBJ2-3; the match to TRBD1 covers 8 bases. Germline V lookup: CDR1 MNHEY, CDR2 SVGAGI. With V trimmed by 6 bases and J by 4 bases, 9 bases remained unmatched. This CDR3 is built from 15 residues. The CDR3 DNA follows: TGTGCCAGCAGATTGCAGGGGGCGCTGGCAGATACGCAGTATTTT. Translated, it gives CASRLQGALADTQYF.

This chain connects TRBV7-9 to TRBJ2-1; 12 positions match TRBD2. The CDR3 is 16 residues long. Germline V lookup: CDR1 SEHNR, CDR2 FQNEAQ (reference sequence). Trimming cost V 1 base and J 7 bases; bases outside gene matches: 5. The CDR3 DNA sequence: TGTGCCAGCAGCTTAGTGGCTAGCGGGGGGGCAAATGAGCAGTTCTTC. This encodes CASSLVASGGANEQFF.

The V gene is TRBV27, the J gene TRBJ1-2; D is ambiguous. The CDR3 extends over 19 amino acids. Looked up from germline, CDR1 is MNHEY and CDR2 is SMNVEV (reference sequence). V shed 3 bases and J shed 0 bases, with 23 bases lying between them. CDR3 amino acids: CASSFYPSGGTRANYGYTF. The DNA of the CDR3 is TGTGCCAGCAGTTTTTACCCCTCGGGAGGCACTCGGGCTAACTATGGCTACACCTTC.

The chain is built from TRBV3-1 (or the pseudogene TRBV3-2) and TRBJ2-1; a weak D match, TRBD2 (6 bases). The CDR3 is made up of 14 amino acids. Trimming removed 5 bases at V and 4 bases at J, with 12 bases between. The V gene's germline CDR1 is LGHDT and CDR2 YNNKEL (reference sequence). DNA of the CDR3: TGTGCCAGCAGCATACAACTAGCTTACAATGAGCAGTTCTTC. Translating it yields CASSIQLAYNEQFF.